What follows are 19 T cell receptor beta chains derived from one specimen sequenced in a study of cytomegalovirus exposure and HLA in healthy donors. The PCR used 60 Vbeta and 13 Jbeta primers. Method: immunoSEQ multiplex PCR; TCRdb's copy keeps in-frame clones and lacks some. The sample holds roughly 160,000 clones, roughly 77% seen once. Specimen: PBMCs. The origin of the receptors is a middle-aged woman in good health and CMV-seropositive.

CDR3 amino acids: CASSSGGSYEQYF. The CDR3 coding sequence is TGTGCCAGCAGCTCAGGAGGGTCCTACGAGCAGTACTTC. The chain carries TRBV11-3 and TRBJ2-7, with a possible D match to TRBD2 (6 bases). Trimming removed 4 bases from V and 1 base from J, with 8 bases in between. The CDR3 covers 13 residues. Germline lookup yields CDR1 SGHNT and CDR2 YENEEA. The full variable domain, in which reference TRBV11-3 and TRBJ2-7 provide the parts outside the CDR3, is EAGVVQSPRYKIIEKKQPVAFWCNPISGHNTLYWYLQNLGQGPELLIRYENEEAVDDSQLPKDRFSAERLKGVDSTLKIQPAELGDSAVYLCASSSGGSYEQYFGPGTRLTVT.

In its sample, this clone was seen once. The conserved phenylalanine or tryptophan is not found at the CDR3 terminus, so this likely reflects a read error. The gene calls are TRBV7-6 and TRBJ1-2; D is possibly TRBD1 (5 bases). Trimming removed 1 base at V and 3 bases at J, with 12 bases between. The CDR3 sequence is 15 residues long. Germline V gene lookup returns CDR1 SGHVS and CDR2 FNYEAQ. CDR3 in amino acids: CASSLVVREDYGYTL. The CDR3 coding sequence is TGTGCCAGCAGCTTAGTGGTCAGGGAGGACTATGGCTACACCCTC.

The J gene is TRBJ1-2, the V gene TRBV29-1; tentative D call: TRBD1 (5 bases). The V gene's germline CDR1 is SQVTM and CDR2 ANQGSEA. V was clipped by 5 bases and J by 5 bases, with 12 bases between them. This CDR3 spans 12 amino acids. The CDR3 loop is CSVLGQGYGYTF. The CDR3 DNA sequence: TGCAGCGTTCTGGGGCAGGGATATGGCTACACCTTC. The full variable domain, its missing parts supplied by reference TRBV29-1 and TRBJ1-2, is SAVISQKPSRDICQRGTSLTIQCQVDSQVTMMFWYRQQPGQSLTLIATANQGSEATYESGFVIDKFPISRPNLTFSTLTVSNMSPEDSSIYLCSVLGQGYGYTFGSGTRLTVV.

This clone has only one observation. The chain recombines TRBV30 with TRBJ2-5, with D possibly being TRBD1 (6 bases). V lost 2 bases and J 6 bases, leaving 22 bases between the germline ends. Germline assignment: CDR1 GTSNPN and CDR2 SVGIG (reference sequence). CDR3 length: 16 amino acids. This CDR3 is CAWSLDIKGTRKTQYF. The CDR3 DNA reads TGTGCCTGGAGTTTGGACATTAAGGGGACAAGAAAGACCCAGTACTTC.

V gene TRBV28 combines with J gene TRBJ2-7; TRBD2 agrees at 13 bases. CDR3 length equals 19 residues. Germline V gene sequence: CDR1 MDHEN, CDR2 SYDVKM. V was pared by 6 bases and J by 3 bases, with 17 bases of the junction left unmatched. CDR3 in amino acids: CASSGALRGTSGAHYEQYF. CDR3 bases: TGTGCCAGCAGCGGAGCCCTACGCGGGACTAGCGGGGCCCACTACGAGCAGTACTTC. The full variable domain, with the rest looked up from reference TRBV28 and TRBJ2-7, is DVKVTQSSRYLVKRTGEKVFLECVQDMDHENMFWYRQDPGLGLRLIYFSYDVKMKEKGDIPEGYSVSREKKERFSLILESASTNQTSMYLCASSGALRGTSGAHYEQYFGPGTRLTVT.

This chain links TRBV28 with TRBJ2-5; D may be TRBD1 (5 bases). With 6 bases removed from V and 7 bases from J, the gap between germline ends came to 15 bases. Germline loops: CDR1 MDHEN, CDR2 SYDVKM. The CDR3 runs to 13 residues. The DNA for the CDR3 is TGTGCCAGCAGACAAACAGGTTCTGGGACCCAGTACTTC. Translating it yields CASRQTGSGTQYF. The full variable domain, its missing parts supplied by reference TRBV28 and TRBJ2-5, is DVKVTQSSRYLVKRTGEKVFLECVQDMDHENMFWYRQDPGLGLRLIYFSYDVKMKEKGDIPEGYSVSREKKERFSLILESASTNQTSMYLCASRQTGSGTQYFGPGTRLLVL.

This clone was observed a single time. The chain couples TRBV10-3 to TRBJ1-2; TRBD1 matches at 9 bases. The CDR3 totals 12 residues. V gave up 6 bases and J gave up 6 bases; unmatched junction bases: 2. Per the germline V gene, CDR1 is ENHRY and CDR2 is SYGVKD. DNA for the CDR3: TGTGCCATCAGGGGGGACAGGGATGGCTACACCTTC. Its protein is CAIRGDRDGYTF.

The V gene is TRBV5-5, the J gene TRBJ1-2; TRBD1 matches at 9 bases. There are 16 residues in the CDR3. V dropped 9 bases and J dropped 0; count of bases not matched to a gene: 12. The germline V gene encodes CDR1 SGHKS and CDR2 YYEKEE (reference sequence). Written as DNA, the CDR3 is TGTGCCACCACCCGACAGGGGGACCGGTCTAACTATGGCTACACCTTC. Protein sequence: CATTRQGDRSNYGYTF.

The V gene is TRBV27, the J gene TRBJ2-7, with D tentatively TRBD2 (7 bases). The V gene's germline CDR1 is MNHEY and CDR2 SMNVEV (reference sequence). CDR3 length: 15 amino acids. Deletions cut 6 bases from V and 4 bases from J, with 19 bases between. This CDR3 is CASRGGGASVYEQYF. CDR3 coding DNA: TGTGCCAGCAGGGGTGGGGGGGCGAGTGTTTACGAGCAGTACTTC.

The chain uses TRBV27 and TRBJ1-5; D is perhaps TRBD1 (5 bases). This CDR3 is 17 amino acids long. Germline CDR1 and CDR2: MNHEY and SMNVEV (reference sequence). V lost 5 bases to trimming and J lost 2 bases, with 19 bases between them. The CDR3 DNA sequence: TGTGCCAGCAGTCCCAGCGGGGGGAATTTACGCAATCAGCCCCAGCATTTT. Translated: CASSPSGGNLRNQPQHF.

This chain connects TRBV28 to TRBJ1-1; 8 bases agree with TRBD1. Germline V gene lookup returns CDR1 MDHEN and CDR2 SYDVKM. With 8 bases clipped from V and 1 base from J, the junction kept 12 bases outside the gene matches. This CDR3 is built from 16 residues. CDR3 amino acids: CASATRQGRPNTEAFF. CDR3 in DNA: TGTGCCAGCGCCACTCGACAGGGGCGCCCGAACACTGAAGCTTTCTTT. The full variable domain, with the rest looked up from reference TRBV28 and TRBJ1-1, is DVKVTQSSRYLVKRTGEKVFLECVQDMDHENMFWYRQDPGLGLRLIYFSYDVKMKEKGDIPEGYSVSREKKERFSLILESASTNQTSMYLCASATRQGRPNTEAFFGQGTRLTVV.

This rearrangement joins TRBV2 to TRBJ2-7; TRBD1 matches 8 bases. Germline V gene sequence: CDR1 SNHLY, CDR2 FYNNEI. The length of the CDR3 is 15 residues. Losses at the gene ends were 0 bases for V and 5 bases for J; bases not matched to a gene: 6. The CDR3 sequence: CASSEARQGAHEQYF. The CDR3 region has the DNA TGTGCCAGCAGTGAAGCGCGGCAGGGGGCCCACGAGCAGTACTTC.

This rearrangement joins TRBV2 to TRBJ2-1; 10 bases are a match to TRBD1. CDR1 is SNHLY and CDR2 is FYNNEI in the germline V gene. The ends lost 7 bases at V and 5 bases at J; junction bases unmatched: 8. The CDR3 loop spans 15 amino acids. The CDR3: CASTLGTGENNEQFF. The CDR3 DNA reads TGTGCCAGCACCCTCGGGACAGGGGAAAACAATGAGCAGTTCTTC.

The gene calls are TRBV5-1 and TRBJ2-3; 7 nucleotides align to TRBD2. CDR1 and CDR2 (germline): SGHRS, YFSETQ. Losses at the gene ends were 1 base for V and 5 bases for J; bases not matched to a gene: 25. CDR3 size: 21 residues. The CDR3 reads CASSLPSGSSRQNKPGDTQYF. CDR3 DNA: TGCGCCAGCAGCTTGCCTAGCGGTTCTTCCCGGCAAAACAAGCCCGGAGATACGCAGTATTTT. Full variable domain (remainder filled in from reference TRBV5-1 and TRBJ2-3): KAGVTQTPRYLIKTRGQQVTLSCSPISGHRSVSWYQQTPGQGLQFLFEYFSETQRNKGNFPGRFSGRQFSNSRSEMNVSTLELGDSALYLCASSLPSGSSRQNKPGDTQYFGPGTRLTVL.

The rearrangement joins TRBV6-5 to TRBJ1-1; perhaps TRBD1 as D (6 bases). The V end was cut by 2 bases, the J end by 1 base, with 11 bases between. The CDR3 runs 15 residues. Germline CDR1 reads MNHEY; CDR2 reads SVGAGI. The CDR3 reads CASSYSNRANTEAFF. As DNA, the CDR3 is TGTGCCAGCAGTTACAGTAACAGGGCGAACACTGAAGCTTTCTTT.

The chain links TRBV10-1 to TRBJ2-1; D call uncertain. CDR3 length: 14 residues. CDR1 is WNHNN, CDR2 SYGVQD, per germline (reference sequence). V lost 7 bases and J lost 0, with 10 bases in between. The CDR3 spells CASNKRDSYNEQFF. The CDR3 DNA sequence: TGCGCCAGCAACAAGCGCGACTCCTACAATGAGCAGTTCTTC.

The chain has TRBV30 and TRBJ2-3; 8 bases match TRBD2. The CDR3 is 16 amino acids. Germline CDR1 is GTSNPN and CDR2 is SVGIG (reference sequence). After removal of 0 bases from V and 0 bases from J, the junction contained 5 bases not matched to a gene. CDR3 region: CAWSVAASGSTDTQYF. In DNA, the CDR3 is TGTGCCTGGAGTGTAGCCGCTAGCGGGAGCACAGATACGCAGTATTTT.

The chain uses TRBV28 and TRBJ2-1; the D gene is possibly TRBD2 (6 bases). The CDR3 consists of 16 residues. Germline V gene lookup returns CDR1 MDHEN and CDR2 SYDVKM. Trimming cost V 5 bases and J 0 bases, with 14 bases left between them. The DNA for the CDR3 is TGTGCCAGCAGTCCGACCCTAGCGTTCTCCTACAATGAGCAGTTCTTC. As protein: CASSPTLAFSYNEQFF.

The chain joins TRBV7-2 to TRBJ2-3, with unresolved D. The CDR3 length is 15 residues. V lost 6 bases and J lost 5, with 18 bases in between. The germline V gene has CDR1 SGHTA and CDR2 FQGNSA. The CDR3 bases are TGTGCCAGCAGTCACCCGGTGCTATCAAAAGATACGCAGTATTTT. Residues: CASSHPVLSKDTQYF. The full variable domain, in which reference TRBV7-2 and TRBJ2-3 provide the parts outside the CDR3, is GAGVSQSPSNKVTEKGKDVELRCDPISGHTALYWYRQSLGQGLEFLIYFQGNSAPDKSGLPSDRFSAERTGGSVSTLTIQRTQQEDSAVYLCASSHPVLSKDTQYFGPGTRLTVL.